A single sample gave rise to the 20 T cell receptor beta chains below, sequenced in a study of blood T cell repertoires in COVID-19 (dated by TCRdb to between 2020 and 2021). Libraries were constructed by the immunoSEQ multiplex PCR assay. The table comes from immuneACCESS by way of TCRdb, which keeps in-frame sequences with V and J called. Part of the clones is missing from these tables; in studies checked, under half for an unresolved V gene and the rest for unknown reasons. The sample table lists some 64,000 clones, 80% to 85% of them with a count of one. The ten largest clones add up to roughly a sixth of the sample. The material sequenced was peripheral blood. These receptors were collected from a man aged 55 to 70 with COVID-19, enrolled during active disease.

The V gene is TRBV2, the J gene TRBJ2-5; 7 positions match TRBD1. V shed 11 bases and J 2 bases; nucleotides not matched to a gene: 11. Looked up from germline, CDR1 is SNHLY and CDR2 is FYNNEI. This CDR3 region has 14 residues. CDR3 DNA sequence: TGTGCCGGGACCAACCGGGACAGACAAGAGACCCAGTACTTC. It codes for CAGTNRDRQETQYF.

The V call is TRBV3-1 (or the pseudogene TRBV3-2), the J call TRBJ1-1, with D unclear. CDR1 and CDR2 (germline): LGHDT, YNNKEL (reference sequence). This CDR3 has 12 amino acids. The V gene lost 1 base and the J gene lost 7 bases, with 7 bases spanning the gap. The CDR3, as DNA: TGTGCCAGCAGCCAAGGCGGGAGTGAAGCTTTCTTT. Its translation is CASSQGGSEAFF.

V gene TRBV5-4 combines with J gene TRBJ2-4; a weak D match, TRBD1 (6 bases). Germline lookup yields CDR1 SGHNT and CDR2 YYREEE (reference sequence). V lost 4 bases and J 8 bases, leaving 16 bases between the germline ends. The CDR3 loop spans 14 amino acids. The CDR3 loop is CASSDGDRRHIQYF. DNA for the CDR3: TGTGCCAGCAGCGACGGAGACAGGAGGCACATTCAGTACTTC.

On this clone: Relative to the germline gene, one junction end is altered; a read error may explain this. The rearrangement joins TRBV6-5 to TRBJ1-5; 10 bases are shared with TRBD1. The CDR3 has 13 residues. CDR1 is MNHEY, CDR2 SVGAGI, per germline. The CDR3 DNA is TGTGCCGGCAGGGGACAGGGGACGCAGCCCCAGCATTTT. It translates to CAGRGQGTQPQHF.

The chain joins TRBV7-3 to TRBJ2-3, with D unclear. Germline V lookup: CDR1 SGHTA, CDR2 FQGTGA. Trimming took off 2 bases at V and 6 bases at J, with 9 bases between the two ends. The CDR3 has 13 amino acids. CDR3 loop: CASSLVDRDTQYF. The CDR3 DNA is TGTGCCAGCAGCTTAGTAGATCGGGATACGCAGTATTTT. The full variable domain, its missing parts supplied by reference TRBV7-3 and TRBJ2-3, is GAGVSQTPSNKVTEKGKYVELRCDPISGHTALYWYRQSLGQGPEFLIYFQGTGAADDSGLPNDRFFAVRPEGSVSTLKIQRTERGDSAVYLCASSLVDRDTQYFGPGTRLTVL.

The chain joins TRBV2 to TRBJ1-5; 7 bases are shared with TRBD1. There are 15 residues in the CDR3. Germline assignment: CDR1 SNHLY and CDR2 FYNNEI. V dropped 4 bases and J dropped 7; count of bases not matched to a gene: 10. The CDR3 DNA sequence: TGTGCCAGCAGTGTGGGGCAGGGGGTGGGCCAGCCCCAGCATTTT. It encodes CASSVGQGVGQPQHF.

V usage is TRBV2 and J usage is TRBJ1-6; D is perhaps TRBD1 (6 bases). This CDR3 spans 17 amino acids. Looked up from germline, CDR1 is SNHLY and CDR2 is FYNNEI. V gave up 4 bases and J gave up 9 bases, with 22 bases separating them. CDR3 amino acids: CASSVEGWSQGSSPLHF. For the CDR3, the DNA is TGTGCCAGCAGTGTCGAAGGCTGGTCGCAGGGGAGTTCACCCCTCCACTTT.

The chain has TRBV30 and TRBJ1-5; no clear D gene. CDR3 size: 15 residues. Germline values: CDR1 GTSNPN, CDR2 SVGIG (reference sequence). V dropped 3 bases and J dropped 7 bases, with 19 bases sitting between them. CDR3 coding DNA: TGTGCCTGGAGCTCTGAAGGCCTAGGATGGCAGCCCCAGCATTTT. Protein: CAWSSEGLGWQPQHF.

CDR3 amino acids: CATSRGGERNQPQHF. The CDR3, as DNA: TGTGCCACCAGCAGAGGTGGGGAGCGCAATCAGCCCCAGCATTTT. The chain joins TRBV15 to TRBJ1-5; D remains unclear. In germline, CDR1 is LNHNV, CDR2 YYDKDF (reference sequence). The CDR3 runs to 15 residues. The V end lost 1 base, the J end lost 2 bases, and 9 bases lay between the germline ends.

The genes are TRBV5-1 and TRBJ2-5; 7 positions match TRBD1. Per the germline V gene, CDR1 is SGHRS and CDR2 is YFSETQ. CDR3 length: 13 residues. The ends lost 4 bases at V and 5 bases at J; junction bases unmatched: 5. The DNA for the CDR3 is TGCGCCAGCAGCGTTACAGGGGCGGAGACCCAGTACTTC. Amino acid sequence: CASSVTGAETQYF.

The chain employs TRBV2 and TRBJ1-4; no reliable D call. This CDR3 is built from 14 residues. Trimming took 6 bases from V and 8 from J, leaving 16 bases between them. Germline V gene lookup returns CDR1 SNHLY and CDR2 FYNNEI. The CDR3 DNA reads TGTGCCAGCAGGGTGGATAATCAGCGCGAAAAACTGTTTTTT. Its translation: CASRVDNQREKLFF.

This clone has a handful of counts. In DNA form, the CDR3 reads TGTGCCAGCAGCTTCGTTGCGGGAGCCTACGAGCAGTACTTC. Protein sequence: CASSFVAGAYEQYF. The gene calls are TRBV11-2 and TRBJ2-7; 7 nucleotides line up with TRBD2. This CDR3 comprises 14 residues. V lost 3 bases, J lost 2 bases, and 4 bases stayed unmatched. From germline, CDR1 is SGHAT and CDR2 FQNNGV.

V and J are TRBV5-4 and TRBJ1-5; D is perhaps TRBD1 (5 bases). This CDR3 region has 15 residues. V shed 2 bases and J shed 0 bases, with 9 bases lying between them. Per the germline V gene, CDR1 is SGHNT and CDR2 is YYREEE (reference sequence). This chain's CDR3 is CASSLGGDSNQPQHF. As DNA, the CDR3 is TGTGCCAGCAGCTTAGGAGGGGATAGCAATCAGCCCCAGCATTTT.

V is TRBV2 and J is TRBJ1-5; the D gene is possibly TRBD1 (5 bases). In germline, CDR1 is SNHLY, CDR2 FYNNEI. Trimming removed 1 base at V and 2 bases at J, with 12 bases between. The CDR3 sequence is 16 residues long. The DNA for the CDR3 is TGTGCCAGCAGTGAAGTGGGGTCGGGGGGCAATCAGCCCCAGCATTTT. Its protein is CASSEVGSGGNQPQHF.

The CDR3 DNA reads as TGTGCCAGCTCACCCGTCCAGGCCTCCTACGAGCAGTACTTC. It translates to CASSPVQASYEQYF. The rearrangement joins TRBV18 to TRBJ2-7; the D is unclear. V was trimmed by 3 bases and J by 0 bases, leaving 9 bases between them. CDR3 length equals 14 residues. Germline CDR1 is KGHSH and CDR2 is LQKENI.

V is TRBV2 and J is TRBJ2-7; possibly TRBD1 for D (6 bases). The germline V gene encodes CDR1 SNHLY and CDR2 FYNNEI. CDR3 length equals 13 residues. The V and J ends lost 5 bases and 1 base respectively, with 9 bases between them. The CDR3 region has the DNA TGTGCCAGCAGTAACAGGGTTTCCTACGAGCAGTACTTC. This gives the protein CASSNRVSYEQYF.

The chain recombines TRBV4-1 with TRBJ1-2, with TRBD1 as a possible D gene (6 bases). CDR3 length: 18 residues. Germline V gene lookup returns CDR1 MGHRA and CDR2 YSYEKL. Trimming shortened V by 0 bases and J by 5 bases, and 22 bases separated the two germline ends. The CDR3 reads CASSQERGRGARFYGYTF. CDR3 nucleotide sequence: TGCGCCAGCAGCCAAGAGCGGGGCCGGGGGGCCCGATTTTATGGCTACACCTTC.

The chain combines TRBV27 with TRBJ2-7, with D tentatively TRBD2 (5 bases). With 2 bases removed from V and 6 bases from J, the gap between germline ends came to 14 bases. The CDR3 consists of 14 residues. Per germline, CDR1 MNHEY and CDR2 SMNVEV (reference sequence). CDR3 nucleotides: TGTGCCAGCAGTTTAGAGGGCCCTAAGGGCGAGCAGTACTTC. Protein product: CASSLEGPKGEQYF.

The chain has TRBV25-1 and TRBJ1-4; D gene uncertain. The germline V and J ends were trimmed by 4 bases and 4 bases, with 13 bases remaining between them. Germline loops: CDR1 MGHDK, CDR2 SYGVNS. The CDR3 contains 15 residues. CDR3 sequence: CASSARLGFNEKLFF. CDR3 in DNA: TGTGCCAGCAGTGCCCGACTAGGATTTAATGAAAAACTGTTTTTT.

J is TRBJ2-5 and V is TRBV6-6; 7 positions agree with TRBD1. J was trimmed by 5 bases and V by 2 bases; bases with no gene match: 2. This CDR3 has 13 amino acids. Germline values: CDR1 MNHNY, CDR2 SVGAGI (reference sequence). The CDR3, as DNA: TGTGCCAGCAGTTACCCGGGACAGGAGACCCAGTACTTC. Amino acid sequence: CASSYPGQETQYF.